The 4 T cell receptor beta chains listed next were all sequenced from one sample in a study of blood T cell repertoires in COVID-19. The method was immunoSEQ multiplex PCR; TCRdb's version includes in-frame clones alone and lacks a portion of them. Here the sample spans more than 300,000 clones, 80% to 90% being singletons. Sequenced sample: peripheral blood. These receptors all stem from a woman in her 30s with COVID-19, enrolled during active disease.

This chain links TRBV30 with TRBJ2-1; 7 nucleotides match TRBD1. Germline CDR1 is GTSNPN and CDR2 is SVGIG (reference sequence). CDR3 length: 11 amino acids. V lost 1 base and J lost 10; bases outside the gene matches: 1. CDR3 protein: CAWSEGAEQFF. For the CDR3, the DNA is TGTGCCTGGAGTGAGGGGGCCGAGCAGTTCTTC.

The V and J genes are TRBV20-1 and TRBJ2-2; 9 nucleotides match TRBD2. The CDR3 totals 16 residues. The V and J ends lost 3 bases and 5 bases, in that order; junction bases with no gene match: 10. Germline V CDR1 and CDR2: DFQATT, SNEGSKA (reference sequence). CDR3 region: CSASGGIAGVTGELFF. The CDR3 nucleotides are TGCAGTGCTAGTGGAGGGATAGCGGGAGTGACCGGGGAGCTGTTTTTT.

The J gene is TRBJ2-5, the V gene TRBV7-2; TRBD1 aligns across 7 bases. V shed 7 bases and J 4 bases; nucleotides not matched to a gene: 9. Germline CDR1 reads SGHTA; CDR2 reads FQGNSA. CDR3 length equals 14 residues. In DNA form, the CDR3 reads TGTGCCAGCACCTATACAGGGGCACGAGAGACCCAGTACTTC. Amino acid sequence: CASTYTGARETQYF.

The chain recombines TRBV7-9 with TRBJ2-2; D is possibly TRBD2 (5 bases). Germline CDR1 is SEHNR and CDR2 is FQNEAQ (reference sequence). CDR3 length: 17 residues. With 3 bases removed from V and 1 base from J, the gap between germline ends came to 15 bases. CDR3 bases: TGTGCCAGCAGCTTTCCCGGAGGCGGAGAGAACACCGGGGAGCTGTTTTTT. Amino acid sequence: CASSFPGGGENTGELFF. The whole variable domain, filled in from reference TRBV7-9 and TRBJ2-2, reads DTGVSQNPRHKITKRGQNVTFRCDPISEHNRLYWYRQTLGQGPEFLTYFQNEAQLEKSRLLSDRFSAERPKGSFSTLEIQRTEQGDSAMYLCASSFPGGGENTGELFFGEGSRLTVL.